The TCR beta chain under discussion was sequenced for a study of blood T cell repertoires in COVID-19. Germline values: CDR1 MNHEY, CDR2 SMNVEV (reference sequence). The CDR3 has 14 residues. V was pared by 3 bases and J by 11 bases, with 17 bases between. Data came from immunoSEQ multiplex PCR; TCRdb stores just in-frame clones and leaves some out. The profile shows about 310,000 clones, 80% to 90% of them singletons. The chain uses TRBV27 and TRBJ1-5; TRBD1 is a possible D gene (5 bases). The sequenced sample was peripheral blood. The clonotype originates from a woman between 50 and 59 years old who had recovered from COVID-19. CDR3 coding DNA: TGTGCCAGCAGTTTGGGGCCGCTTTCGGGGGCCCAGCATTTT. Its translation is CASSLGPLSGAQHF.